These T cell receptor beta chains were read from a single sample in a study of T cells after yellow fever vaccination. TCRdb reanalysed the 5' RACE reads using MiXCR and keeps one entry per CDR3 protein. The data show more than 350,000 distinct CDR3 sequences, roughly 11% seen once. This sample comprised PBMCs, obtained on the day of the first yellow fever vaccination. The receptors were sampled from a man aged 18 to 35 who received the YFV17D yellow fever vaccine. The CDR3 runs from the conserved cysteine through the conserved F or W. The D gene is left open where the match is weak. Clone size is shown for a subset of rows, as once, few, many or a class of expanded clone.

cdr3_length: 13; j_call: TRBJ2-2; v_call: TRBV24-1; d_call: NA; clone_size: many; cdr3_aa: CAVQPRSTGELFF; cdr3_nt: TGTGCCGTTCAGCCCAGGTCCACCGGGGAGCTGTTTTTT
cdr3_length: 15; j_call: TRBJ1-1; v_call: TRBV6-5; d_call: NA; clone_size: NA; cdr3_aa: CASSYKVEMNTEAFF; cdr3_nt: TGTGCCAGCAGTTACAAGGTAGAAATGAACACTGAAGCTTTCTTT
cdr3_length: 13; j_call: TRBJ1-2; v_call: TRBV12-3/TRBV12-4; d_call: NA; clone_size: few; cdr3_aa: CASSSGVTYGYTF; cdr3_nt: TGTGCCAGCAGTTCCGGGGTTACCTATGGCTACACCTTC
cdr3_length: 15; j_call: TRBJ1-2; v_call: TRBV7-9; d_call: NA; clone_size: few; cdr3_aa: CASSLGQLKSYGYTF; cdr3_nt: TGTGCCAGCAGCTTAGGACAACTTAAATCCTATGGCTACACCTTC
cdr3_length: 13; j_call: TRBJ1-5; v_call: TRBV7-8; d_call: NA; clone_size: NA; cdr3_aa: CASSQRRGEPQHF; cdr3_nt: TGTGCCAGCAGCCAACGCAGGGGTGAGCCCCAGCATTTT
cdr3_length: 15; j_call: TRBJ2-6; v_call: TRBV4-2; d_call: TRBD2; clone_size: NA; cdr3_aa: CASSQREAGANVLTF; cdr3_nt: TGTGCCAGCAGCCAACGGGAGGCGGGGGCCAACGTCCTGACTTTC
cdr3_length: 13; j_call: TRBJ2-7; v_call: TRBV7-6; d_call: NA; clone_size: medium-sized; cdr3_aa: CASSLGLSYEQYF; cdr3_nt: TGTGCCAGCAGCTTAGGTCTCTCCTACGAGCAGTACTTC
cdr3_length: 14; j_call: TRBJ2-7; v_call: TRBV12-3/TRBV12-4; d_call: NA; clone_size: few; cdr3_aa: CASVSGLPSDEQYF; cdr3_nt: TGTGCCAGCGTAAGTGGGCTACCCTCGGACGAGCAGTACTTC
cdr3_length: 14; j_call: TRBJ1-4; v_call: TRBV7-2; d_call: NA; clone_size: few; cdr3_aa: CASSPGSTIEKLFF; cdr3_nt: TGTGCCAGCAGCCCAGGGAGCACCATTGAAAAACTGTTTTTT
cdr3_length: 15; j_call: TRBJ1-5; v_call: TRBV4-1; d_call: NA; clone_size: few; cdr3_aa: CASSQDWGGSQPQHF; cdr3_nt: TGCGCCAGCAGCCAAGATTGGGGTGGAAGTCAGCCCCAGCATTTT
cdr3_length: 14; j_call: TRBJ1-1; v_call: TRBV12-3/TRBV12-4; d_call: NA; clone_size: NA; cdr3_aa: CASSLTATSTEAFF; cdr3_nt: TGTGCCAGCAGTTTAACGGCGACGAGCACTGAAGCTTTCTTT
cdr3_length: 18; j_call: TRBJ1-3; v_call: TRBV6-5; d_call: TRBD1; clone_size: few; cdr3_aa: CASSYRVVGQEIGNTIYF; cdr3_nt: TGTGCCAGCAGTTACAGGGTTGTCGGACAGGAAATTGGAAACACCATATATTTT
cdr3_length: 17; j_call: TRBJ2-2; v_call: TRBV5-4; d_call: TRBD2; clone_size: few; cdr3_aa: CASTNLAGGLNTGELFF; cdr3_nt: TGTGCCAGCACCAACCTAGCGGGGGGCTTAAACACCGGGGAGCTGTTTTTT
cdr3_length: 14; j_call: TRBJ1-5; v_call: TRBV20-1; d_call: TRBD1; clone_size: few; cdr3_aa: CSAGTGGRPGPQHF; cdr3_nt: TGCAGTGCTGGGACAGGGGGCAGACCAGGGCCCCAGCATTTT
cdr3_length: 14; j_call: TRBJ1-3; v_call: TRBV6-1; d_call: NA; clone_size: few; cdr3_aa: CASRFRRAVDTIYF; cdr3_nt: TGTGCCAGCAGATTCAGAAGGGCCGTGGACACCATATATTTT
cdr3_length: 15; j_call: TRBJ2-1; v_call: TRBV29-1; d_call: NA; clone_size: few; cdr3_aa: CSVELASGLDNEQFF; cdr3_nt: TGCAGCGTTGAGTTGGCCAGCGGACTTGACAATGAGCAGTTCTTC
cdr3_length: 16; j_call: TRBJ2-3; v_call: TRBV12-3/TRBV12-4; d_call: TRBD2; clone_size: many; cdr3_aa: CASSLIGSGGADTQYF; cdr3_nt: TGTGCCAGCAGTTTAATTGGTAGCGGGGGGGCAGATACGCAGTATTTT
cdr3_length: 15; j_call: TRBJ2-3; v_call: TRBV5-1; d_call: NA; clone_size: many; cdr3_aa: CASSVQGIYTDTQYF; cdr3_nt: TGCGCCAGCAGCGTCCAGGGGATATACACAGATACGCAGTATTTT
cdr3_length: 11; j_call: TRBJ2-5; v_call: TRBV29-1; d_call: NA; clone_size: few; cdr3_aa: CSVVGGETQYF; cdr3_nt: TGCAGCGTCGTTGGGGGAGAGACCCAGTACTTC
cdr3_length: 13; j_call: TRBJ1-6; v_call: TRBV5-5; d_call: NA; clone_size: NA; cdr3_aa: CASTGTINSPLHF; cdr3_nt: TGTGCCAGCACTGGGACGATTAATTCACCCCTCCACTTT
cdr3_length: 14; j_call: TRBJ1-1; v_call: TRBV5-5; d_call: TRBD1; clone_size: few; cdr3_aa: CASSKGTGETEAFF; cdr3_nt: TGTGCCAGCAGCAAGGGGACAGGGGAGACTGAAGCTTTCTTT
cdr3_length: 14; j_call: TRBJ2-5; v_call: TRBV27; d_call: NA; clone_size: NA; cdr3_aa: CASSSSQFQETQYF; cdr3_nt: TGTGCCAGCAGTTCATCACAATTCCAAGAGACCCAGTACTTC
cdr3_length: 15; j_call: TRBJ2-7; v_call: TRBV5-1; d_call: NA; clone_size: few; cdr3_aa: CASSLTSVAAEQQYF; cdr3_nt: TGCGCCAGCAGCTTGACGTCGGTGGCTGCGGAACAGCAGTACTTC
cdr3_length: 14; j_call: TRBJ2-5; v_call: TRBV20-1; d_call: TRBD2; clone_size: few; cdr3_aa: CSARDLGGVETQYF; cdr3_nt: TGCAGTGCTAGAGATCTTGGGGGGGTAGAGACCCAGTACTTC
cdr3_length: 12; j_call: TRBJ1-1; v_call: TRBV29-1; d_call: NA; clone_size: many; cdr3_aa: CSVAVMNTEAFF; cdr3_nt: TGCAGCGTCGCAGTTATGAACACTGAAGCTTTCTTT
cdr3_length: 18; j_call: TRBJ2-3; v_call: TRBV10-3; d_call: TRBD1; clone_size: NA; cdr3_aa: CTISPELMGQGAGDTQYF; cdr3_nt: TGTACCATCAGTCCAGAACTTATGGGACAGGGGGCAGGAGATACGCAGTATTTT
cdr3_length: 15; j_call: TRBJ2-7; v_call: TRBV7-9; d_call: NA; clone_size: NA; cdr3_aa: CASSFGPVPSYEQYF; cdr3_nt: TGTGCCAGCAGCTTCGGGCCAGTACCATCCTACGAGCAGTACTTC
cdr3_length: 14; j_call: TRBJ2-2; v_call: TRBV12-3/TRBV12-4; d_call: NA; clone_size: NA; cdr3_aa: CASSLNGFAGELFF; cdr3_nt: TGTGCCAGCAGTTTAAATGGGTTCGCCGGGGAGCTGTTTTTT
cdr3_length: 13; j_call: TRBJ1-1; v_call: TRBV7-2; d_call: NA; clone_size: few; cdr3_aa: CASRKQGNTEAFF; cdr3_nt: TGTGCCAGCAGGAAGCAGGGTAACACTGAAGCTTTCTTT
cdr3_length: 15; j_call: TRBJ2-5; v_call: TRBV30; d_call: NA; clone_size: few; cdr3_aa: CAWSPGIRGGETQYF; cdr3_nt: TGTGCCTGGAGCCCCGGGATCAGGGGGGGAGAGACCCAGTACTTC
cdr3_length: 16; j_call: TRBJ2-3; v_call: TRBV7-6; d_call: NA; clone_size: NA; cdr3_aa: CASSLAWTGRTDTQYF; cdr3_nt: TGTGCCAGCAGCTTAGCATGGACGGGCCGCACAGATACGCAGTATTTT
cdr3_length: 13; j_call: TRBJ2-5; v_call: TRBV20-1; d_call: TRBD2; clone_size: NA; cdr3_aa: CSARGTPGGTQYF; cdr3_nt: TGCAGTGCTAGAGGGACCCCGGGAGGGACCCAGTACTTC
cdr3_length: 13; j_call: TRBJ1-3; v_call: TRBV5-5; d_call: NA; clone_size: few; cdr3_aa: CASSLVPGNTIYF; cdr3_nt: TGTGCCAGCAGCTTGGTTCCTGGAAACACCATATATTTT
cdr3_length: 15; j_call: TRBJ1-3; v_call: TRBV7-9; d_call: TRBD1; clone_size: few; cdr3_aa: CASSWTGDSGNTIYF; cdr3_nt: TGTGCCAGCAGCTGGACAGGGGACTCTGGAAACACCATATATTTT
cdr3_length: 13; j_call: TRBJ1-2; v_call: TRBV7-2; d_call: NA; clone_size: few; cdr3_aa: CASSQWADYGYTF; cdr3_nt: TGTGCCAGCAGCCAGTGGGCCGACTATGGCTACACCTTC
cdr3_length: 17; j_call: TRBJ2-1; v_call: TRBV4-3; d_call: TRBD1; clone_size: NA; cdr3_aa: CASSQRAGGTIYNEQFF; cdr3_nt: TGCGCCAGCAGCCAGAGAGCAGGGGGCACAATCTACAATGAGCAGTTCTTC
cdr3_length: 15; j_call: TRBJ2-3; v_call: TRBV11-2; d_call: NA; clone_size: many; cdr3_aa: CASSLVGRTTDTQYF; cdr3_nt: TGTGCCAGCAGCTTAGTAGGCCGAACCACAGATACGCAGTATTTT
cdr3_length: 14; j_call: TRBJ1-1; v_call: TRBV20-1; d_call: TRBD1; clone_size: NA; cdr3_aa: CSAFNRGGNTEAFF; cdr3_nt: TGCAGTGCTTTCAACAGGGGAGGAAACACTGAAGCTTTCTTT
cdr3_length: 14; j_call: TRBJ2-3; v_call: TRBV6-1; d_call: NA; clone_size: NA; cdr3_aa: CASIPHLARDTQYF; cdr3_nt: TGTGCCAGCATTCCCCACCTAGCGAGGGATACGCAGTATTTT
cdr3_length: 15; j_call: TRBJ1-5; v_call: TRBV7-2; d_call: NA; clone_size: NA; cdr3_aa: CASSLVDGRNQPQHF; cdr3_nt: TGTGCCAGCAGCTTAGTTGACGGGCGCAATCAGCCCCAGCATTTT
cdr3_length: 16; j_call: TRBJ1-2; v_call: TRBV18; d_call: TRBD1; clone_size: few; cdr3_aa: CASSPIPGTGEPGYTF; cdr3_nt: TGTGCCAGCTCACCAATCCCCGGGACAGGGGAGCCTGGCTACACCTTC
cdr3_length: 15; j_call: TRBJ1-2; v_call: TRBV5-1; d_call: TRBD1; clone_size: many; cdr3_aa: CASSLTGGSDYGYTF; cdr3_nt: TGCGCCAGCAGCTTAACAGGGGGCTCCGACTATGGCTACACCTTC
cdr3_length: 13; j_call: TRBJ2-5; v_call: TRBV28; d_call: NA; clone_size: few; cdr3_aa: CASQPYDQETQYF; cdr3_nt: TGTGCCAGCCAACCGTACGACCAAGAGACCCAGTACTTC
cdr3_length: 13; j_call: TRBJ1-1; v_call: TRBV2; d_call: NA; clone_size: few; cdr3_aa: CASSGELNTEAFF; cdr3_nt: TGTGCCAGCAGTGGAGAATTGAACACTGAAGCTTTCTTT
cdr3_length: 13; j_call: TRBJ2-5; v_call: TRBV7-9; d_call: TRBD2; clone_size: many; cdr3_aa: CAPGGGPQETQYF; cdr3_nt: TGTGCCCCGGGCGGGGGTCCCCAAGAGACCCAGTACTTC
cdr3_length: 16; j_call: TRBJ2-7; v_call: TRBV4-3; d_call: NA; clone_size: once; cdr3_aa: CARSLHGGDPTYEQYF; cdr3_nt: TGCGCCAGAAGCCTCCACGGTGGGGACCCAACCTACGAGCAGTACTTC
cdr3_length: 14; j_call: TRBJ2-5; v_call: TRBV11-2; d_call: NA; clone_size: many; cdr3_aa: CASSLGQVQETQYF; cdr3_nt: TGTGCCAGCAGCTTAGGACAGGTGCAAGAGACCCAGTACTTC
cdr3_length: 14; j_call: TRBJ2-5; v_call: TRBV12-3/TRBV12-4; d_call: NA; clone_size: NA; cdr3_aa: CASVGAGPQETQYF; cdr3_nt: TGTGCCAGCGTCGGAGCGGGTCCTCAAGAGACCCAGTACTTC
cdr3_length: 14; j_call: TRBJ1-1; v_call: TRBV6-5; d_call: NA; clone_size: few; cdr3_aa: CASSYVGGKTEAFF; cdr3_nt: TGTGCCAGCAGTTACGTGGGGGGAAAGACTGAAGCTTTCTTT
cdr3_length: 16; j_call: TRBJ2-3; v_call: TRBV7-2; d_call: TRBD1; clone_size: NA; cdr3_aa: CASRLRLGQGTDTQYF; cdr3_nt: TGTGCCAGCAGATTACGGCTGGGACAGGGCACAGATACGCAGTATTTT
cdr3_length: 15; j_call: TRBJ2-1; v_call: TRBV3-1; d_call: NA; clone_size: few; cdr3_aa: CACSQMATRGNEQFF; cdr3_nt: TGTGCCTGCAGCCAAATGGCGACTAGGGGCAATGAGCAGTTCTTC
cdr3_length: 15; j_call: TRBJ2-3; v_call: TRBV7-8; d_call: NA; clone_size: few; cdr3_aa: CASSLSTYTWDTQYF; cdr3_nt: TGTGCCAGCAGCTTGTCGACCTATACGTGGGATACGCAGTATTTT
cdr3_length: 14; j_call: TRBJ1-1; v_call: TRBV4-1; d_call: TRBD1; clone_size: few; cdr3_aa: CASSQYRGMTEAFF; cdr3_nt: TGCGCCAGCAGCCAATACAGGGGAATGACTGAAGCTTTCTTT